Here is one T cell receptor beta chain with its context. Antigen specificity is unknown. The record originates from a study of Ad26.COV2.S vaccination and SARS-CoV-2 variants. As for the study in general: Enrollment placed the donor in the COV1001 Ad26.COV2.S trial arm. Doses of Ad26.COV2.S were injected into muscle once or twice, 56 days apart.

Profiling relied on immunoSEQ multiplex PCR, and the TCRdb table lists in-frame clones only, not all of them. The sample has approximately 350,000 clones; around 87% are singletons. The V and J ends lost 3 bases and 2 bases respectively, with 11 bases between them. The CDR3 is 14 amino acids. Germline V gives CDR1 SGHTA, CDR2 FQGNSA. Regarding treatment: approximately 18 received Ad26.COV2.S at low or high dose, single or two shots; 5 received placebo; per-sample allocation not given. Samples came from day 63 after the first vaccine or placebo injection. Notes on the study in general: It was found that vaccine and placebo recipients had similar non-spike TCR breadth.

This clonotype originated in a person aged 18 to 65 who received the Ad26.COV2.S COVID-19 vaccine or a placebo. The V call is TRBV7-2, the J call TRBJ2-7; the D gene is possibly TRBD2 (7 bases). This material consisted of peripheral blood, taken in a trial of Ad26.COV2.S vaccine versus placebo. As DNA, the CDR3 is TGTGCCAGCAGCTTTGGCGGGGGCCCCTACGAGCAGTACTTC. Translation gives CASSFGGGPYEQYF.